This T cell receptor (beta chain) is drawn from a study of T cell repertoires in cytomegalovirus infection. For the study at large: Public TCR beta signatures provided an indication of both CMV infection and a matching HLA type.

TCRdb analysed the reads with MiXCR anew, one entry per CDR3 protein. Seen here are 500,000 or so distinct CDR3 sequences, about 15% observed once, and the top ten hold about 24%. Many counts were recorded for this clonotype. Its specificity is not known. Whole-study results and caveats: Frequencies of public TCR beta families were cumulated, and this identified carriers of CMV plus the relevant HLA. Across the ex vivo response, the dominant clonotypes were HLA-C-restricted CMV-specific TCR beta clonotypes.

CDR3 size: 13 residues. The germline gives CDR1 MNHEY, CDR2 SVGAGI. V dropped 0 bases and J dropped 4 bases, with 7 bases sitting between them. Sequencing was performed on CD8+ T cells from PBMCs. The receptor was isolated from a human donor in good health (CMV status not recorded). Some clones in this sample may be carry-over from other donors' samples. V is TRBV6-5 and J is TRBJ2-7; a possible D gene is TRBD2 (6 bases). In DNA form, the CDR3 reads TGTGCCAGCAGTTACTCGGGACTGTACGAGCAGTACTTC. This encodes CASSYSGLYEQYF.